This T cell receptor (beta chain) emerged from a study of CD8 T cells in ankylosing spondylitis (TCRdb year 2017). Some background on the complete study: The study profiled T cell receptor beta repertoires in healthy donors and ankylosing spondylitis patients to find disease-linked TCR variants. The full study cohort was made up of 25 ankylosing spondylitis patients and roughly 98 healthy donors. Samples of peripheral blood were taken, and for ankylosing spondylitis patients, synovial fluid was collected as well.

CDR1 LGHNT and CDR2 FRNRAP were looked up in the germline V gene. V has 2 bases trimmed and J has 12 bases trimmed; junction bases matching no gene number 6. The CDR3, from cysteine to phenylalanine, totals 14 residues. The only DNA kept is the CDR3, 42 bases in frame from the first base. Study-wide findings and limitations: Some of the motif variants had been reported before in the synovial fluid and blood of reactive arthritis patients, a finding that suggests common disease-initiation mechanisms. In peripheral blood, the disease-linked clones were found at relatively low frequencies and had a CD8+ phenotype. Blood from ankylosing spondylitis patients appeared to be characterized by a TCR beta motif made up of several highly homologous amino acid variants. According to the report, matched synovial fluid samples from ankylosing spondylitis patients were significantly enriched for the disease-linked clones.

Concerning this clonotype itself: Its antigen is unknown. No quality values exist for individual bases; no much larger clone is one base distant.

Instrument on record: Illumina HiSeq 2500. TCR beta libraries were prepared by quantitative 5'-RACE with molecular barcodes. As for how the authors treated the data: A new computational method, built on a probabilistic model of VDJ rearrangement, was used to identify disease-linked TCR variants. The public reads were reprocessed in TCRdb via fastp at Q25 and MiXCR, keeping in-frame beta chains. Each entry is one CDR3 protein sequence, shown with its most common DNA and genes. The V and J calls reflect TCRdb's pipeline rather than the authors' work. Counted in this sample were 150,000 or so distinct CDR3 sequences; around a tenth of them appeared once. The top ten constitute more than 12% of the sample.

The V and J genes are TRBV12-5 and TRBJ2-1, and 11 junctional nucleotides match TRBD2. The sample comprised blood, either unsorted or a sorted T cell fraction (not recorded which). The sequence was obtained from a female donor with ankylosing spondylitis or in good health (not recorded which). CDR3 reads: CASGLTSGRVWQFF. The DNA reads TGTGCTAGTGGTTTGACTAGCGGGAGAGTTTGGCAGTTCTTC.